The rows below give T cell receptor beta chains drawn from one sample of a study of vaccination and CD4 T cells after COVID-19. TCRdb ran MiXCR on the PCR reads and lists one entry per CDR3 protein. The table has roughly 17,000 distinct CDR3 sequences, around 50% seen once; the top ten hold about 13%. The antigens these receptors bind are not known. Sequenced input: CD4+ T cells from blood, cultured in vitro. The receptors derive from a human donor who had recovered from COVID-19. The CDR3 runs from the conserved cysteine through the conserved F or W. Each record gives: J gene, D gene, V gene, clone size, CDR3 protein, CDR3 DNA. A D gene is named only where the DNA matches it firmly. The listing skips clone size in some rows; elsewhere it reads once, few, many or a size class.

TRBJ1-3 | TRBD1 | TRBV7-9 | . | CASSLGQGAAVGNTIYF | TGTGCCAGCAGCTTAGGACAGGGGGCGGCGGTTGGAAACACCATATATTTT
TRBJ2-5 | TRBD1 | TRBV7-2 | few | CASSLTGIQETQYF | TGTGCCAGCAGCCTGACAGGGATACAAGAGACCCAGTACTTC
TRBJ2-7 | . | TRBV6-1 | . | CASSLTFLSEQYF | TGTGCCAGCAGTCTGACATTTCTTTCCGAGCAGTACTTC
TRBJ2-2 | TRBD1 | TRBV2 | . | CASRADRGRGTGELFF | TGTGCCAGCAGGGCCGACAGGGGGCGCGGCACCGGGGAGCTGTTTTTT
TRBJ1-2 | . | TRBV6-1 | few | CASSPDGSAYGYTF | TGTGCCAGCAGCCCCGACGGATCGGCTTATGGCTACACCTTC
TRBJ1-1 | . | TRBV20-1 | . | CSARVWGNTEAFF | TGCAGTGCTAGGGTGTGGGGTAACACTGAAGCTTTCTTT
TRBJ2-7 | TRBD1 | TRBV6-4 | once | CASRPGQGVIGLRYEQYF | TGTGCCAGCAGACCGGGACAGGGGGTAATAGGGCTTCGGTACGAGCAGTACTTC
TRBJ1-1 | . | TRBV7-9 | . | CASKLLNGNTEAFF | TGTGCCAGCAAGCTCCTGAATGGAAACACTGAAGCTTTCTTT
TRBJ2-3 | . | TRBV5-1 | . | CASSSGGGGSTDTQYF | TGCGCCAGCAGCTCTGGAGGAGGCGGTAGCACAGATACGCAGTATTTT
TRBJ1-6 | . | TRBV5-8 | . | CASSFRLDNSPLHF | TGTGCCAGCAGCTTCAGACTAGATAATTCACCCCTCCACTTT
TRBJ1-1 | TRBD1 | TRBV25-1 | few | CASSESRTGDTEAFF | TGTGCCAGCAGTGAAAGCCGGACAGGGGACACTGAAGCTTTCTTT
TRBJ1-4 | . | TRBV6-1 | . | CASSKWQTNEKLFF | TGTGCCAGCAGTAAGTGGCAGACTAATGAAAAACTGTTTTTT
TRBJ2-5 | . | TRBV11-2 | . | CASSSQRGRGTQYF | TGTGCCAGCAGCTCACAAAGGGGTAGAGGGACCCAGTACTTC
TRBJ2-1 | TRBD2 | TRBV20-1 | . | CSAKGTSGGHEQFF | TGCAGTGCTAAAGGGACTAGCGGGGGTCATGAGCAGTTCTTC
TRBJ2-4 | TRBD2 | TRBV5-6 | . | CASSLMSSGGSKNIQYF | TGTGCCAGCAGCTTGATGTCCAGCGGGGGGTCCAAAAACATTCAGTACTTC
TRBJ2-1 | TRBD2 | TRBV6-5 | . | CASSSGLAAYNEQFF | TGTGCCAGCAGTTCCGGACTAGCGGCCTACAATGAGCAGTTCTTC
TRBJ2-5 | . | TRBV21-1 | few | CASSQGLAGSQETQYF | TGTGCCAGCAGCCAGGGACTAGCGGGATCCCAAGAGACCCAGTACTTC
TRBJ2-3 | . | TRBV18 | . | CASSPGAEGADTQYF | TGTGCCAGCTCACCTGGAGCGGAAGGAGCAGATACGCAGTATTTT
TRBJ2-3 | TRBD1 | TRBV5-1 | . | CASSVDRTSTDTQYF | TGCGCCAGCAGCGTGGACAGGACTAGCACAGATACGCAGTATTTT
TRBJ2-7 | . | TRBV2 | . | CATTGDLAYEQYF | TGTGCCACCACCGGGGACTTAGCCTACGAGCAGTACTTC
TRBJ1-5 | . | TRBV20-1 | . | CSARLDQPQHF | TGCAGTGCTAGACTTGATCAGCCCCAGCATTTT
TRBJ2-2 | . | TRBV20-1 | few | CSARARNTGELFF | TGCAGTGCTAGAGCCCGAAACACCGGGGAGCTGTTTTTT
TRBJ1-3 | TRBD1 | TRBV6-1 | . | CASSEQGATSGNTIYF | TGTGCCAGCAGTGAGCAGGGGGCGACCTCTGGAAACACCATATATTTT
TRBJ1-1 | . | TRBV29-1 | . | CSVDRGLNTEAFF | TGCAGCGTTGACAGGGGCCTGAACACTGAAGCTTTCTTT
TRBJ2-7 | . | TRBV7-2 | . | CASSLNGEQYF | TGTGCCAGCAGCTTAAACGGCGAGCAGTACTTC